The T cell receptor (beta chain) described here comes from a study of blood T cell repertoires in COVID-19. Study summary: COVID-19 samples collected from the United States, Italy and Spain covered acute and convalescent phases. T cells, B-cell-depleted T cells, or PBMCs supplied cDNA or gDNA.

Per the original data handling: The authors estimated nucleated cell counts from reference gene primer amplification. TCRdb keeps only in-frame clones here, not all; method: immunoSEQ multiplex PCR. From that table come the V and J calls and clone size; the DNA was used to work out D and trimming. Here the sample spans 35,000 to 45,000 clones, 85% to 95% being singletons. The CDR3 length is 13 residues. Germline V gene data show CDR1 as KGHDR and CDR2 as SFDVKD. Trimming took 1 base from V and 13 from J, leaving 13 bases between them. Sequences were obtained from peripheral blood. The receptor was derived from a man aged 45-65 years with active COVID-19. The rearrangement uses TRBV24-1 and TRBJ2-1; weak D call: TRBD1 (6 bases). The CDR3 sequence: CATSDFQQGRQFF. CDR3 DNA: TGTGCCACCAGTGATTTCCAACAGGGACGTCAGTTCTTC.